This T cell receptor (beta chain) was sequenced during a study of identical twins (dated by TCRdb to the mid-2010s). With respect to the entire study: To test whether fetal clonotypes persist, the study used deep sequencing on TCR alpha and beta repertoires from monozygotic twins, unrelated adults of various ages, and cord blood. To rule out contamination, replicate twin experiments were performed at different times with different library preparation protocols.

On this clonotype: Its antigen target is currently unknown. No qualities accompany the bases; no much larger clone lies one base away.

Libraries were prepared through 5' RACE. Sequencing was carried out with an Illumina HiSeq 2000. Template switching introduced a universal primer binding site; the final cDNA contained a unique molecular identifier, enabling accurate counting of TCR cDNA molecules. First-strand cDNA for TCR alpha and beta chains was synthesized from specific primers in the conserved constant-segment region. To control for contamination, each cDNA library was double barcoded with a SMART-Mk sample barcode plus Illumina barcodes. TruSeq adapter sequences along with Illumina sample barcodes were introduced in two successive PCR steps. The Illumina HiSeq platform was used with custom primers to sequence TCR alpha and beta cDNA libraries. The published analysis was carried out like this. Raw reads were processed with MiGEC to extract unique molecular identifiers, and MiXCR was used to determine CDR3 positions. For each individual, recombination models were inferred using an EM algorithm with the repgenHMM and IGoR tools. Shared clonotype analysis was performed with the tcR package in R, normalizing sharing by the product of cloneset sizes. To study raw recombination without the effects of thymic and clonal selection, out-of-frame nonproductive sequences were analyzed. TCRdb's own reprocessing of the public reads used fastp at Q25 and MiXCR and kept productive beta chains. Rows are unified per CDR3 protein, each entry keeping the most common DNA and genes. TCRdb, not the authors, supplied the V and J calls. This sample comprises more than 650,000 distinct CDR3 sequences, over 5% of them detected only once. The ten largest make up roughly 2% of the sample.

Only healthy Caucasian donors were included. The researchers also sequenced three unrelated adults who were not twins: a male aged 18 to 29, a male aged 50 to 60, and a female aged 50 to 60. Miltenyi CD45RO+ enrichment and human naive T-cell isolation kits were used to isolate memory (CD45RO+) and naive T cells from PBMC. Overall study outcomes, separate from this receptor: Compared with coincidental sharing between unrelated individuals, out-of-frame TCR alpha sequences shared between twins had an excess of sequences with low generation probability. In beta out-of-frame sequences, excess twin sharing was weaker, because having fewer shared sequences lowered the signal-to-noise ratio. Recombination models systematically underestimated out-of-frame TCR alpha sharing in monozygotic twins but agreed with sharing between unrelated individuals. Abundant cord blood beta clonotypes had fewer insertions, young adult naive repertoires showed a similar but weaker trend, and memory repertoires showed no such trend. Because the same donors could not be followed over many years, the conclusions relied on cross-sectional statistical analysis. Zero-insertion analyses could be partly confounded by invariant T cells such as MAIT and iNKT, though diverse VJ usage argued against such confounding for most clonotypes.

Per the germline V gene, MDHEN is the CDR1 and SYDVKM is the CDR2. The germline ends are 12 bases apart after V is trimmed by 6 bases and J by 3 bases. The CDR3 contains 13 residues, cysteine and phenylalanine counted. The sequence is cut down to CDR3 DNA, 39 bases in frame from base 1. Sequenced sample: naive T cells sorted from blood. The sample's cell subset or site label is to be understood as: cells isolated with a human naive T-cell isolation kit. The sequence was obtained from a man aged 18 to 29 in good health. This chain is built from TRBV28 and TRBJ2-7, and perhaps TRBD2 as D gene, on 6 matching bases. The DNA reads TGTGCCAGCAGACCGGGACTCGACTACGAGCAGTACTTC. Translated, this gives CASRPGLDYEQYF.